A selection of T cell receptor beta chains follows, all from one sample in a study of T cells after yellow fever vaccination. TCRdb processed the 5' RACE reads anew with MiXCR; each CDR3 protein has one entry. Seen here are hundreds of thousands of distinct CDR3 sequences, approximately 13% observed once, and the top ten hold about 14%. This sample comprised PBMCs, obtained on the day of the yellow fever booster vaccination. The receptors were sampled from a man aged 25 to 40 who received the YFV17D yellow fever vaccine. The CDR3 runs from the conserved cysteine through the conserved F or W. The D gene is left open where the match is weak. Expanded clones are given a class, and other clones once, few, many or no size at all.

V: TRBV29-1
J: TRBJ2-1
D: NA
size: NA
DNA: TGCAGCGTTAACGAAAATCAGGGGCGGAGGAATGAGCAGTTCTTC
CDR3: CSVNENQGRRNEQFF

V: TRBV4-3
J: TRBJ2-7
D: NA
size: few
DNA: TGCGCCAGCAGCCAAAACGGCGACAGATACTACGAGCAGTACTTC
CDR3: CASSQNGDRYYEQYF

V: TRBV12-3/TRBV12-4
J: TRBJ1-5
D: NA
size: NA
DNA: TGTGCCAGCAGTTTACTCTTAGACAGTCAGCCCCAGCATTTT
CDR3: CASSLLLDSQPQHF

V: TRBV20-1
J: TRBJ2-7
D: TRBD2
size: few
DNA: TGCAGTGCTAGAACGGGAGGGCCACGAAGTCAGTACTTC
CDR3: CSARTGGPRSQYF

V: TRBV11-2
J: TRBJ2-7
D: TRBD2
size: NA
DNA: TGTGCCAGCAGCTCCAAACCCACCTCGACTAGCGGGAGGGGCTACGAGCAGTACTTC
CDR3: CASSSKPTSTSGRGYEQYF

V: TRBV12-3/TRBV12-4
J: TRBJ2-1
D: TRBD2
size: many
DNA: TGTGCCAGCAGTTTAGGACTAGCGGGAATATACAATGAGCAGTTCTTC
CDR3: CASSLGLAGIYNEQFF

V: TRBV5-1
J: TRBJ2-7
D: NA
size: NA
DNA: TGCGCCAGCAGCTTGGGCTCTGCGGGGAGCTCCTACGAGCAGTACTTC
CDR3: CASSLGSAGSSYEQYF

V: TRBV7-9
J: TRBJ1-2
D: TRBD1
size: NA
DNA: TGTGCCAGCAGCCAGGACAGGGGGAACTATGGCTACACCTTC
CDR3: CASSQDRGNYGYTF

V: TRBV6-1
J: TRBJ2-4
D: NA
size: NA
DNA: TGTGCCAGCAGTCTCGGCAGGGGGGGAAACATTCAGTACTTC
CDR3: CASSLGRGGNIQYF

V: TRBV20-1
J: TRBJ2-1
D: NA
size: NA
DNA: TGCAGTGCTAGGTTTCCCAGGTCCTACAATGAGCAGTTCTTC
CDR3: CSARFPRSYNEQFF

V: TRBV5-6
J: TRBJ2-1
D: TRBD2
size: NA
DNA: TGTGCCAGCAGCTGGCGGACTAGCGCAAGCTCCTACAATGAGCAGTTCTTC
CDR3: CASSWRTSASSYNEQFF

V: TRBV28
J: TRBJ2-5
D: NA
size: few
DNA: TGTGCCAGCAGTTACGACAGGATGCAAGAGACCCAGTACTTC
CDR3: CASSYDRMQETQYF

V: TRBV19
J: TRBJ2-5
D: NA
size: NA
DNA: TGTGCCAGTAGTATCGGTCAGGCGAGGGAGACCCAGTACTTC
CDR3: CASSIGQARETQYF

V: TRBV11-2
J: TRBJ2-3
D: NA
size: NA
DNA: TGTGCCAGCAGGTTTCCGGGCAGAGCAATTTTCACAGATACGCAGTATTTT
CDR3: CASRFPGRAIFTDTQYF

V: TRBV5-1
J: TRBJ2-1
D: NA
size: NA
DNA: TGCGCCAGCAGCCCTACTTCCTCCAATGAGCAGTTCTTC
CDR3: CASSPTSSNEQFF

V: TRBV9
J: TRBJ2-2
D: NA
size: NA
DNA: TGTGCCAGCAGTGACTTTGGCGTGCCCGGGGAGCTGTTTTTT
CDR3: CASSDFGVPGELFF

V: TRBV6-1
J: TRBJ2-3
D: NA
size: NA
DNA: TGTGCCAGCAACCCAGGAGGGAGTATTGGCACAGATACGCAGTATTTT
CDR3: CASNPGGSIGTDTQYF

V: TRBV15
J: TRBJ2-1
D: NA
size: NA
DNA: TGTGCCACCAGCAGGGACATAGGGGAGCAGTTCTTC
CDR3: CATSRDIGEQFF

V: TRBV18
J: TRBJ2-1
D: TRBD2
size: NA
DNA: TGTGCCAGCTCACCAATTAGGACTAGCGGGAGTAATGGCAATGAGCAGTTCTTC
CDR3: CASSPIRTSGSNGNEQFF

V: TRBV20-1
J: TRBJ2-7
D: TRBD2
size: few
DNA: TGCAGTGCTAGGGGACTAGCGGAGCAATTTTACGAGCAGTACTTC
CDR3: CSARGLAEQFYEQYF

V: TRBV4-1
J: TRBJ2-1
D: NA
size: NA
DNA: TGCGCCAGCAGCCAAGAACTAGGGGGTTTTCATGAGCAGTTCTTC
CDR3: CASSQELGGFHEQFF

V: TRBV28
J: TRBJ1-6
D: NA
size: few
DNA: TGTGCCAGCAGTTTGCAATCTATCTATAATTCACCCCTCCACTTT
CDR3: CASSLQSIYNSPLHF

V: TRBV7-2
J: TRBJ2-7
D: NA
size: once
DNA: TGTGCCAGCAGCTTACAAGCAGGGATAGCCTACGAGCAGTACTTC
CDR3: CASSLQAGIAYEQYF

V: TRBV2
J: TRBJ2-5
D: NA
size: few
DNA: TGTGCCAGCACCCCCACCAGGCAGGGAGGAGAGACCCAGTACTTC
CDR3: CASTPTRQGGETQYF

V: TRBV20-1
J: TRBJ1-4
D: NA
size: many
DNA: TGCAGTGCTATCCGGGGTTTTGGAGAAAAACTGTTTTTT
CDR3: CSAIRGFGEKLFF

V: TRBV5-1
J: TRBJ2-3
D: NA
size: few
DNA: TGCGCCAGCAGCTCATTCACTAGTAGGGGAGATACGCAGTATTTT
CDR3: CASSSFTSRGDTQYF

V: TRBV19
J: TRBJ2-6
D: NA
size: few
DNA: TGTGCCAGTAGTATCCCCAGGGCCGGGGCCAACGTCCTGACTTTC
CDR3: CASSIPRAGANVLTF

V: TRBV7-2
J: TRBJ2-5
D: NA
size: many
DNA: TGTGCCAGCAGCTTAAAGGGTCCGGAGACCCAGTACTTC
CDR3: CASSLKGPETQYF

V: TRBV5-1
J: TRBJ2-1
D: TRBD2
size: NA
DNA: TGCGCCAGCAGCTTGGCCGGGACTAGCGGGGCTTATTCCTCCTACAATGAGCAGTTCTTC
CDR3: CASSLAGTSGAYSSYNEQFF

V: TRBV21-1
J: TRBJ2-5
D: NA
size: few
DNA: TGTGCCAGCAGCAAAGTGGGACTAGCGGGGTGTGAGACCCAGTACTTC
CDR3: CASSKVGLAGCETQYF

V: TRBV7-8
J: TRBJ2-1
D: NA
size: few
DNA: TGTGCCAGCAGCTTAGGGGAAGAGGCGGTGGGGCCTTACAATGAGCAGTTCTTC
CDR3: CASSLGEEAVGPYNEQFF

V: TRBV12-3/TRBV12-4
J: TRBJ2-3
D: NA
size: NA
DNA: TGTGCCAGCAGTTTAGGGGCCAAAAAGGATACGCAGTATTTT
CDR3: CASSLGAKKDTQYF

V: TRBV5-4
J: TRBJ2-7
D: TRBD1
size: NA
DNA: TGTGCCAGCTCGGACAGGACCTACGAGCAGTACTTC
CDR3: CASSDRTYEQYF

V: TRBV5-1
J: TRBJ2-3
D: TRBD2
size: NA
DNA: TGCGCCAGCAGCTTGGCCGGGACTAGCGGGGATACGCAGTATTTT
CDR3: CASSLAGTSGDTQYF

V: TRBV7-2
J: TRBJ2-1
D: NA
size: NA
DNA: TGTGCCAGCAGCTTAGAAATAGGAACCTACAATGAGCAGTTCTTC
CDR3: CASSLEIGTYNEQFF

V: TRBV6-1
J: TRBJ2-1
D: NA
size: few
DNA: TGTGCCAGCAGTGCGAATAGGACAAGGTCTGGGAATGAGCAGTTCTTC
CDR3: CASSANRTRSGNEQFF

V: TRBV7-2
J: TRBJ2-7
D: TRBD2
size: few
DNA: TGTGCCAGCAGCGGCAGCGGGAGGGCCCAGTACGAGCAGTACTTC
CDR3: CASSGSGRAQYEQYF

V: TRBV7-2
J: TRBJ1-1
D: NA
size: few
DNA: TGTGCCAGCAGCTTAGGTTCAGGGAAGGGCACTGAAGCTTTCTTT
CDR3: CASSLGSGKGTEAFF

V: TRBV12-3/TRBV12-4
J: TRBJ1-2
D: NA
size: few
DNA: TGTGCCAGCAGTTCTAGGGGCTACGATGGCTACACCTTC
CDR3: CASSSRGYDGYTF

V: TRBV12-3/TRBV12-4
J: TRBJ2-1
D: NA
size: few
DNA: TGTGCCAGCAGCCCGCGGGGCGCCCGTTGGCAGTTCTTC
CDR3: CASSPRGARWQFF

V: TRBV6-1
J: TRBJ2-2
D: NA
size: many
DNA: TGTGCCAGCATTGAAGCTACCCACACCGGGGAGCTGTTTTTT
CDR3: CASIEATHTGELFF

V: TRBV7-2
J: TRBJ1-1
D: NA
size: few
DNA: TGTGCCAGCAGCTTAGCGACAGCCGAACGCGGAGCTTTCTTT
CDR3: CASSLATAERGAFF

V: TRBV27
J: TRBJ2-5
D: TRBD2
size: few
DNA: TGTGCCAGCAGTTCACCGCGGCTAGCGGGACATGGAGAGACCCAGTACTTC
CDR3: CASSSPRLAGHGETQYF

V: TRBV11-2
J: TRBJ2-1
D: NA
size: few
DNA: TGTGCCAGCAGCCGATATCACGGGGATGAGCAGTTCTTC
CDR3: CASSRYHGDEQFF

V: TRBV5-6
J: TRBJ2-5
D: TRBD2
size: NA
DNA: TGTGCCAGCAGCACCCCGAGGCTAGCGGGAGGGCCTGAGGAGACCCAGTACTTC
CDR3: CASSTPRLAGGPEETQYF

V: TRBV3-1
J: TRBJ2-3
D: NA
size: NA
DNA: TGTGCCAGCAGCCAAAGAAGCTTTGGGGATACGCAGTATTTT
CDR3: CASSQRSFGDTQYF

V: TRBV29-1
J: TRBJ2-7
D: NA
size: few
DNA: TGCAGCGCCGAAGTGGGGACTTCACAGGGCGAGCAGTACTTC
CDR3: CSAEVGTSQGEQYF

V: TRBV5-1
J: TRBJ2-1
D: TRBD2
size: NA
DNA: TGCGCCAGCAGCCCCTTTCCTAGCGGCGACAATGAGCAGTTCTTC
CDR3: CASSPFPSGDNEQFF

V: TRBV23-1
J: TRBJ2-7
D: NA
size: NA
DNA: TGCGCCAGCAGTAGACCTCGATGCGAGCAGTACTTC
CDR3: CASSRPRCEQYF

V: TRBV20-1
J: TRBJ1-4
D: TRBD1
size: NA
DNA: TGCAGTGCTAGGTGGGGGGACAGGGGGCGTGGGAATGAAAAACTGTTTTTT
CDR3: CSARWGDRGRGNEKLFF

V: TRBV29-1
J: TRBJ1-5
D: NA
size: NA
DNA: TGCAGCGTTACCGACAGCCTTAGCAATCAGCCCCAGCATTTT
CDR3: CSVTDSLSNQPQHF

V: TRBV4-1
J: TRBJ2-5
D: NA
size: NA
DNA: TGCGCCAGCAGCTCTCCAACTCGGGAGACCCAGTACTTC
CDR3: CASSSPTRETQYF

V: TRBV12-3/TRBV12-4
J: TRBJ2-5
D: TRBD2
size: NA
DNA: TGTGCCAGCAGTTTAGTGGGACTAGCGGGAGCCCAAGAGACCCAGTACTTC
CDR3: CASSLVGLAGAQETQYF

V: TRBV5-1
J: TRBJ2-5
D: TRBD2
size: many
DNA: TGCGCCAGCAGCTTGGGACTAGCGGGAGGAGGTATAGAGACCCAGTACTTC
CDR3: CASSLGLAGGGIETQYF

V: TRBV5-1
J: TRBJ2-2
D: NA
size: many
DNA: TGCGCCAGCAGCTTGGCCTCAGGGAACACCGGGGAGCTGTTTTTT
CDR3: CASSLASGNTGELFF